These 9 T cell receptor beta chains originate from one sample sequenced in a study of cytomegalovirus exposure and HLA in healthy donors. Primers for the PCR totalled 60 Vbeta and 13 Jbeta. Sequencing was performed with immunoSEQ multiplex PCR; in TCRdb, only in-frame clones are kept and a portion is missing. Its table lists under 200,000 clones. Sequenced input: PBMCs. These receptors came from a young man in good health and CMV-seronegative.

CDR3 sequence: CASSPRTGANTEAFF. DNA of the CDR3: TGTGCCAGCAGTCCTCGGACAGGGGCCAACACTGAAGCTTTCTTT. This rearrangement joins TRBV27 to TRBJ1-1; 9 bases fit TRBD1. The CDR3 is 15 amino acids. V lost 5 bases and J lost 2; bases outside the gene matches: 6. Germline V lookup: CDR1 MNHEY, CDR2 SMNVEV (reference sequence).

The chain uses TRBV11-3 and TRBJ2-5; D call uncertain. Trimming left V 1 base short and J 4 bases short, with 10 bases between. The CDR3 is 14 residues long. Germline CDR1 and CDR2: SGHNT and YENEEA. This chain's CDR3 is CASSLGWPGETQYF. CDR3 bases: TGTGCCAGCAGCTTAGGTTGGCCTGGAGAGACCCAGTACTTC.

This chain uses TRBV7-2 with TRBJ2-2; the D is unclear. The germline V gene has CDR1 SGHTA and CDR2 FQGNSA. This CDR3 region has 15 residues. V dropped 1 base and J dropped 0 bases, with 6 bases sitting between them. The CDR3 reads CASSLGQTNTGELFF. For the CDR3, the DNA is TGTGCCAGCAGCTTAGGGCAGACGAACACCGGGGAGCTGTTTTTT.

CDR3 sequence: CASSGDRVGEQYF. CDR3 nucleotide sequence: TGTGCCAGCAGTGGGGACAGGGTGGGCGAGCAGTACTTC. The rearrangement joins TRBV2 to TRBJ2-7; TRBD1 matches at 9 bases. CDR1 and CDR2 from the germline V gene are SNHLY and FYNNEI. V lost 4 bases to trimming and J lost 6 bases; unmatched junction nucleotides: 4. The CDR3 extends over 13 amino acids. The whole variable domain, filled in from reference TRBV2 and TRBJ2-7, reads EPEVTQTPSHQVTQMGQEVILRCVPISNHLYFYWYRQILGQKVEFLVSFYNNEISEKSEIFDDQFSVERPDGSNFTLKIRSTKLEDSAMYFCASSGDRVGEQYFGPGTRLTVT.

The V call is TRBV11-2, the J call TRBJ2-1; D gene ambiguous. Deletions cut 0 bases from V and 9 bases from J, with 9 bases between. The CDR3 length is 13 residues. The germline gives CDR1 SGHAT, CDR2 FQNNGV. CDR3: CASSLDRSIEQFF. The CDR3, as DNA: TGTGCCAGCAGCTTAGACAGGTCTATTGAGCAGTTCTTC. Full variable domain (missing parts from reference TRBV11-2 and TRBJ2-1): EAGVAQSPRYKIIEKRQSVAFWCNPISGHATLYWYQQILGQGPKLLIQFQNNGVVDDSQLPKDRFSAERLKGVDSTLKIQPAKLEDSAVYLCASSLDRSIEQFFGPGTRLTVL.

The CDR3 bases are TGTGCCAGCAGCCAAGGAGGGAACTATGGCTACACCTTC. It specifies CASSQGGNYGYTF. The chain recombines TRBV11-2 with TRBJ1-2, with D unclear. V was clipped by 5 bases and J by 2 bases, with 9 bases between them. Germline CDR1 is SGHAT and CDR2 is FQNNGV. The CDR3 contains 13 residues.

J is TRBJ2-1 and V is TRBV14; TRBD2 agrees at 7 bases. CDR1 and CDR2 (germline): SGHDN, FVKESK. Losses at the gene ends were 4 bases for V and 0 bases for J; bases not matched to a gene: 3. The CDR3 is made up of 15 amino acids. CDR3 coding DNA: TGTGCCAGCAGCCTATGGGAGGGCTCCTACAATGAGCAGTTCTTC. It codes for CASSLWEGSYNEQFF.

This chain joins TRBV7-9 and TRBJ2-6, with a tentative D call TRBD1 (6 bases). V was clipped by 5 bases and J by 0 bases, with 8 bases between them. Looked up from germline, CDR1 is SEHNR and CDR2 is FQNEAQ (reference sequence). The CDR3 is 15 residues long. The CDR3, as DNA: TGTGCCAGCAGCCCACAGGGCTCTGGGGCCAACGTCCTGACTTTC. Protein: CASSPQGSGANVLTF. The full variable domain, completed using reference TRBV7-9 and TRBJ2-6, is DTGVSQNPRHKITKRGQNVTFRCDPISEHNRLYWYRQTLGQGPEFLTYFQNEAQLEKSRLLSDRFSAERPKGSFSTLEIQRTEQGDSAMYLCASSPQGSGANVLTFGAGSRLTVL.

V gene TRBV18 combines with J gene TRBJ1-1; D unclear. V was pared by 6 bases and J by 2 bases, with 16 bases between. This CDR3 spans 15 amino acids. The germline V gene encodes CDR1 KGHSH and CDR2 LQKENI. The CDR3 nucleotides read TGTGCCAGCTCCCCCCCCCACAGCCAAAACACTGAAGCTTTCTTT. It codes for CASSPPHSQNTEAFF.